These 20 T cell receptor beta chains share one sample of origin, sequenced in a study of blood T cell repertoires in COVID-19 (dated by TCRdb to 2020 to 2022). Preparation of the library involved the immunoSEQ multiplex PCR assay. Not all clones reach the TCRdb copy of this immuneACCESS table, which keeps in-frame sequences only. Checked studies attribute under half of the gap to unresolved V genes and leave the rest unexplained. This sample has 70,000 or so clones in its table, and approximately 80% of those were observed once. In total, the top ten clones hold around 13% of the sample. Specimen: peripheral blood. The receptors originated from a middle-aged man with COVID-19, enrolled during active disease.

The count of this clone is one. The CDR3 DNA reads as TGTGCCAGCAGTCCGGGACAGGGTTGGGAAAAACTGTTTTTT. Amino acid sequence: CASSPGQGWEKLFF. The V gene is TRBV6-5, the J gene TRBJ1-4; TRBD1 matches 9 bases. CDR3 size: 14 residues. Trimming cost V 5 bases and J 8 bases; bases outside gene matches: 6. Germline V CDR1 and CDR2: MNHEY, SVGAGI.

This chain links TRBV13 with TRBJ2-3; D is possibly TRBD1 (6 bases). The CDR3 runs to 13 residues. The V gene's germline CDR1 is PRHDT and CDR2 FYEKMQ (reference sequence). The V and J ends lost 5 bases and 8 bases respectively, with 14 bases between them. The DNA for the CDR3 is TGTGCCAGCAGCCAGGGGTCGGCAGGTACGCAGTATTTT. Protein: CASSQGSAGTQYF.

The chain joins TRBV4-2 to TRBJ2-1, with D perhaps TRBD1 (5 bases). The CDR3 covers 14 residues. Per the germline V gene, CDR1 is LGHNA and CDR2 is YNFKEQ. V shed 1 base and J shed 8 bases, with 12 bases lying between them. In DNA form, the CDR3 reads TGTGCCAGCAGCCAAGTTGTGGGGCAGGATGAGCAGTTCTTC. Its protein product is CASSQVVGQDEQFF.

The chain has TRBV11-2 and TRBJ2-7; 8 nucleotides line up with TRBD2. CDR1 and CDR2 (germline): SGHAT, FQNNGV. The CDR3 loop spans 13 amino acids. Trimming took 4 bases from V and 7 from J; bases not matched to a gene: 6. This chain's CDR3 is CASSSTRGGEQYF. The CDR3, as DNA: TGTGCCAGCAGCTCGACCCGGGGGGGGGAGCAGTACTTC.

The genes are TRBV28 and TRBJ2-3; 7 nucleotides agree with TRBD2. The CDR3 runs 15 residues. V lost 7 bases, J lost 0 bases, and 7 bases stayed unmatched. CDR1 is MDHEN and CDR2 is SYDVKM in the germline V gene. In DNA form, the CDR3 reads TGTGCCAGCATCCAAGCGGGGATGAGCACAGATACGCAGTATTTT. The encoded protein is CASIQAGMSTDTQYF.

The rearrangement joins TRBV7-9 to TRBJ2-2; TRBD1 agrees at 7 bases. The CDR3 runs 15 residues. Unmatched junction bases numbered 5, after V lost 5 bases and J lost 2 bases. Germline lookup yields CDR1 SEHNR and CDR2 FQNEAQ (reference sequence). CDR3 region: CASSGHRGNTGELFF. The CDR3 coding sequence is TGTGCCAGCAGCGGACACAGGGGTAACACCGGGGAGCTGTTTTTT.

The rearrangement links TRBV27 to TRBJ2-3, with D maybe TRBD2 (7 bases). The V end lost 0 bases, the J end lost 4 bases, and 17 bases lay between the germline ends. The CDR3 runs to 17 residues. Germline V gene sequence: CDR1 MNHEY, CDR2 SMNVEV (reference sequence). The CDR3 DNA reads TGTGCCAGCAGTTTATCGAACTGGGGGGGCCAAGCAGATACGCAGTATTTT. It specifies CASSLSNWGGQADTQYF.

The genes are TRBV5-6 and TRBJ1-4; 9 nucleotides match TRBD1. The CDR3 runs 14 residues. With V trimmed by 4 bases and J by 7 bases, 5 bases remained unmatched. In germline, CDR1 is SGHDT, CDR2 YYEEEE. CDR3 sequence (DNA): TGTGCCAGCAGCGATACAGGGGGCGGTGAAAAACTGTTTTTT. Translating it yields CASSDTGGGEKLFF.

V usage is TRBV5-1 and J usage is TRBJ1-2; 10 bases align to TRBD1. Per the germline V gene, CDR1 is SGHRS and CDR2 is YFSETQ. Unmatched junction bases numbered 8, after V lost 4 bases and J lost 8 bases. The CDR3 has 14 amino acids. The CDR3 DNA reads TGCGCCAGCAGCCGACCTGACAGGGGGCAAGGCTACACCTTC. This gives the protein CASSRPDRGQGYTF.

This clone has a single count. J is TRBJ1-1 and V is TRBV12-5, with 8 positions matching TRBD1. The CDR3 runs to 16 residues. The germline V gene has CDR1 LGHNT and CDR2 FRNRAP. The ends lost 0 bases at V and 4 bases at J; junction bases unmatched: 7. The CDR3 here is CASGLVPGGTFTEAFF. The CDR3 nucleotides read TGTGCTAGTGGTTTGGTACCAGGGGGCACCTTCACTGAAGCTTTCTTT. The whole variable domain, filled in from reference TRBV12-5 and TRBJ1-1, reads DARVTQTPRHKVTEMGQEVTMRCQPILGHNTVFWYRQTMMQGLELLAYFRNRAPLDDSGMPKDRFSAEMPDATLATLKIQPSEPRDSAVYFCASGLVPGGTFTEAFFGQGTRLTVV.

The chain employs TRBV15 and TRBJ2-7, with 7 bases fitting TRBD1. J gave up 2 bases and V 0 bases, and 7 bases lay outside the gene matches. The length of the CDR3 is 16 residues. Germline V gene lookup returns CDR1 LNHNV and CDR2 YYDKDF (reference sequence). The CDR3 loop reads CATSREGQSSTYEQYF. The CDR3 bases are TGTGCCACCAGCAGAGAGGGACAGTCAAGTACCTACGAGCAGTACTTC.

The chain recombines TRBV6-2 or TRBV6-3 with TRBJ2-6; TRBD2 might be the D (6 bases). From germline, CDR1 is MNHEY and CDR2 SVGEGT. The CDR3 is 16 amino acids. Trimming took 2 bases from V and 0 from J, leaving 8 bases between them. The DNA for the CDR3 is TGTGCCAGCAGTTACGACGGGAGCTCTGGGGCCAACGTCCTGACTTTC. This gives the protein CASSYDGSSGANVLTF.

The V call is TRBV6-5, the J call TRBJ2-7, with 7 bases that match TRBD2. Germline assignment: CDR1 MNHEY and CDR2 SVGAGI. This CDR3 contains 14 residues. V was clipped by 1 base and J by 4 bases; unmatched bases: 4. CDR3 in amino acids: CASSYLAGDYEQYF. DNA for the CDR3: TGTGCCAGCAGTTACTTGGCGGGAGATTACGAGCAGTACTTC.

The rearrangement links TRBV7-6 to TRBJ1-5, with 7 bases fitting TRBD1. The CDR3 totals 15 residues. The ends lost 3 bases at V and 6 bases at J; junction bases unmatched: 8. Per germline, CDR1 SGHVS and CDR2 FNYEAQ. As DNA, the CDR3 is TGTGCCAGCAGCTTTGGTACAGGGGACGCTCAGCCCCAGCATTTT. Translation: CASSFGTGDAQPQHF.

This clone came up once. In DNA form, the CDR3 reads TGCAGTGCGGAAGGAGGGGAGACCCAGTACTTC. This codes for CSAEGGETQYF. The chain joins TRBV20-1 to TRBJ2-5; the D gene is possibly TRBD2 (6 bases). Germline V gives CDR1 DFQATT, CDR2 SNEGSKA (reference sequence). The ends were cut back, 6 bases at V and 5 bases at J, with 10 bases in the middle. The CDR3 covers 11 residues.

The chain combines TRBV20-1 with TRBJ2-1, with 9 bases matching TRBD2. The CDR3 totals 13 residues. Germline V CDR1 and CDR2: DFQATT, SNEGSKA (reference sequence). Trimming removed 3 bases from V and 7 bases from J; junction bases left unmatched: 4. The CDR3, as DNA: TGCAGTGCTAGTTTTCTAGCGGGAAATGAGCAGTTCTTC. Residues: CSASFLAGNEQFF.

This sequence joins TRBV27 and TRBJ2-3; 9 nucleotides match TRBD2. Germline V gives CDR1 MNHEY, CDR2 SMNVEV (reference sequence). V lost 3 bases and J lost 3; bases outside the gene matches: 10. CDR3 length equals 17 residues. This CDR3 is CASSFLAAGGPTDTQYF. The CDR3 nucleotides read TGTGCCAGCAGTTTCTTAGCGGCGGGAGGGCCGACAGATACGCAGTATTTT.

The CDR3 nucleotides are TGCAGCGTTGAAGCGGGGGGGACAGATACGCAGTATTTT. Amino acid sequence: CSVEAGGTDTQYF. V usage is TRBV29-1 and J usage is TRBJ2-3; 8 nucleotides agree with TRBD2. The CDR3 spans 13 residues. V gave up 1 base and J gave up 3 bases; unmatched junction bases: 0. Germline V gene data show CDR1 as SQVTM and CDR2 as ANQGSEA.

This clone appeared many times. The chain couples TRBV5-1 to TRBJ2-1, with D perhaps TRBD2 (5 bases). Germline-derived CDR1 and CDR2 are SGHRS and YFSETQ. V lost 3 bases and J lost 6, with 16 bases in between. This CDR3 contains 15 residues. As DNA, the CDR3 is TGCGCCAGCAGCTACTCCGGAGGTAGCCCCAATGAGCAGTTCTTC. This codes for CASSYSGGSPNEQFF.

CDR3 loop: CATSPSGTGGYQETQYF. CDR3 coding DNA: TGTGCCACCAGCCCTTCAGGGACAGGGGGGTACCAAGAGACCCAGTACTTC. The genes are TRBV24-1 and TRBJ2-5; 11 positions agree with TRBD1. Germline lookup yields CDR1 KGHDR and CDR2 SFDVKD. CDR3 length equals 17 residues. Unmatched junction bases numbered 9, after V lost 7 bases and J lost 0 bases.